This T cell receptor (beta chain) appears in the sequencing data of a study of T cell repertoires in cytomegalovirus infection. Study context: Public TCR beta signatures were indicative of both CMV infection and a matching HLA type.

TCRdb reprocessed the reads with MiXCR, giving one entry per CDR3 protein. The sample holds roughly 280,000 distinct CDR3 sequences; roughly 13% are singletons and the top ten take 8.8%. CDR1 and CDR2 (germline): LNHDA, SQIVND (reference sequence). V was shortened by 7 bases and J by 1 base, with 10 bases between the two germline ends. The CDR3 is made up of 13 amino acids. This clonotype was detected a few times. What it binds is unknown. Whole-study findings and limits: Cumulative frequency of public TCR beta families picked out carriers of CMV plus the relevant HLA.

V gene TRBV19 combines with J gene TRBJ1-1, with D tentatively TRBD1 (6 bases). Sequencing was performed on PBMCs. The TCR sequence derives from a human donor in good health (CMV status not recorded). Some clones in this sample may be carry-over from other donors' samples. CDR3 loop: CASKWTENTEAFF. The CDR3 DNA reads TGTGCCAGTAAATGGACAGAGAACACTGAAGCTTTCTTT.